This TCR beta chain came from a study of T cell changes during pregnancy in multiple sclerosis. The CDR3 has 15 residues. V lost 0 bases, J lost 3 bases, and 7 bases stayed unmatched. Germline V gives CDR1 GTSNPN, CDR2 SVGIG (reference sequence). Measured with immunoSEQ multiplex PCR; TCRdb has only the in-frame clones, and not every one. Of about 59,000 clones listed, roughly 94% were seen once; the top ten hold under 3%. This specimen was CD8+ T cells from peripheral blood mononuclear cells, taken after pregnancy. This TCR was recovered from a female donor with multiple sclerosis, enrolled in a pregnancy study. The rearrangement joins TRBV30 to TRBJ1-1; TRBD1 agrees at 7 bases. The CDR3 DNA sequence: TGTGCCTGGAGTGTAAGGGGGCAGGCGCACACTGAAGCTTTCTTT. As protein: CAWSVRGQAHTEAFF.